These T cell receptor beta chains were read from a single sample in a study of cytomegalovirus exposure and HLA in healthy donors. Sequencing used immunoSEQ multiplex PCR; TCRdb keeps in-frame clones, though not all of them. The sample lists 170,000 or so clones; less than 85% were seen once. Sequenced input: PBMCs. The receptors were sampled from a boy younger than 18 in good health and CMV-seronegative. Each CDR3 is given without its conserved first and last residue.

J gene,V gene,CDR3 length,CDR3 protein
TRBJ2-7,TRBV4-1,14,ASSHEMGQGYYEQY
TRBJ1-1,TRBV6-5,12,ASSETGLNTEAF
TRBJ1-1,TRBV27,10,ASSSPYRRAF
TRBJ2-3,TRBV4-1,14,ASSQDGRGGTDTQY
-,TRBV5-1,12,ASSSGGGPYEQY
TRBJ1-2,TRBV2,11,ASRSDRGYGYT
TRBJ2-7,TRBV5-4,13,ASSLVGLAGDEQY
TRBJ1-1,TRBV18,13,ASSLAGAEVTEAF
TRBJ1-1,TRBV15,12,ATSNRGLATEAF
TRBJ2-1,TRBV9,15,ASSVESGLAGFNEQF
TRBJ1-2,TRBV4-3,12,ARLERGLSYGYT
TRBJ1-1,TRBV2,11,AKRQGPNTEAF
TRBJ2-7,TRBV18,14,ASSRLSGGDSYEQY
TRBJ1-3,TRBV9,13,ASSLGGNLGNTIY
TRBJ2-2,TRBV6-5,10,ASSLSTGELF
TRBJ1-1,TRBV29-1,11,SVTGSPNTEAF
TRBJ2-2,TRBV11-3,16,ASSPGQGKGMGTGELF
TRBJ1-1,TRBV6-6,12,ASKPDRVGTEAF
TRBJ2-1,TRBV9,12,ASSPQTTSDEQF
TRBJ1-1,TRBV19,11,ASSTTDDTEAF
TRBJ1-1,TRBV9,14,ASSVGRGRMNTEAF
TRBJ1-5,TRBV9,12,ASSRGGVNQPQH
TRBJ1-1,TRBV7-3,11,ASSSGGVTEAF
TRBJ1-2,TRBV9,15,ASSVEGTGQGVRGYT
TRBJ2-2,TRBV5-1,14,ASSGLGTGVTGELF
TRBJ1-1,TRBV18,11,ASSPVEQIEAF
TRBJ2-3,TRBV10-3,13,AISGAGGKADTQY
TRBJ1-1,TRBV14,13,ASSPTGPLNTEAF
-,TRBV29-1,11,SVGTSGSYEQY
TRBJ2-4,TRBV4-1,13,ASSQDLRGLNIQY
TRBJ2-7,TRBV27,13,ASSLTGTGGIVQY
TRBJ2-3,TRBV14,14,ASSQDTGVITDTQY
TRBJ2-7,TRBV27,12,ASSLIGGSYEQY
TRBJ1-6,TRBV11-3,12,ATSEGSYNSPLH
TRBJ2-3,TRBV11-2,13,ACEELAGVSDTQY
TRBJ2-7,TRBV9,12,ASSVASVPYEQY
TRBJ1-2,TRBV7-9,11,ASSQDRAYGYT
TRBJ2-2,TRBV5-1,13,ASSLDRSGTGELF
TRBJ1-4,TRBV19,13,ASRTRQGSNEKLF
TRBJ2-4,TRBV6-1,13,ASSESGGEKNIQY
TRBJ2-5,TRBV5-4,13,ASSLLSGRAETQY
TRBJ2-7,TRBV30,12,AWSPGQGTDEQY
TRBJ1-2,TRBV7-7,14,ASSLCAAGVFYGYT
TRBJ2-1,TRBV7-9,13,ASSLGLAGLLEQF
TRBJ1-3,TRBV19,13,ASSIDSRTGNTIY
TRBJ1-4,TRBV30,14,AWSVKTGRTNEKLF
TRBJ1-1,TRBV30,9,AWRQDTEAF
TRBJ2-1,TRBV7-2,14,ASSLESRTGNNEQF
-,TRBV7-9,16,ASSLRSGGTSGTYEQY